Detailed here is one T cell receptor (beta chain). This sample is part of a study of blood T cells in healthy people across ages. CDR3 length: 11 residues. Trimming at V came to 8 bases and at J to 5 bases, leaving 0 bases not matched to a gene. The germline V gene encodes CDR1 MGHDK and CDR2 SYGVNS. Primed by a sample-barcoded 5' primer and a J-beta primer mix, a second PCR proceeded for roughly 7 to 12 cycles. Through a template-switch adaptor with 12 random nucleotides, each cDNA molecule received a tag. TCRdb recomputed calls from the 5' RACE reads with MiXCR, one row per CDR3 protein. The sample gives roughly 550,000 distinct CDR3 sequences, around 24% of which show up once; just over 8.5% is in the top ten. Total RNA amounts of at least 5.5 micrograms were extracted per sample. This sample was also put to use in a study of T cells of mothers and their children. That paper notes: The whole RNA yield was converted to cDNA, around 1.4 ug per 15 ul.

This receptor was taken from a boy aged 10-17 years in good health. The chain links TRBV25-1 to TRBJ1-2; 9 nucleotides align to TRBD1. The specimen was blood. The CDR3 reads CASGTGYGYTF. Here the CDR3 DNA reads TGTGCCAGCGGGACAGGGTATGGCTACACCTTC.